This T cell receptor beta chain was retrieved from a study of CD8 T cells in ankylosing spondylitis (dated by TCRdb to about 2017). Broadly, across the study: To find TCR variants linked to disease, the study profiled T cell receptor beta repertoires in ankylosing spondylitis patients and healthy donors. Samples of peripheral blood were taken, and for ankylosing spondylitis patients, synovial fluid was collected as well. The whole study cohort included some 100 healthy donors and 20 to 25 ankylosing spondylitis patients. The paper's findings and limits, for the study overall: Some of the motif variants had been reported before in the synovial fluid and blood of reactive arthritis patients, a finding that suggests common disease-initiation mechanisms. The disease-linked clones were reported to be significantly enriched in matched synovial fluid samples from ankylosing spondylitis patients. In peripheral blood, the disease-linked clones were found at relatively low frequencies and had a CD8+ phenotype. A TCR beta motif of seven or eight highly homologous amino acid variants appeared characteristic of blood from ankylosing spondylitis patients.

Including cysteine and phenylalanine, the CDR3 has 12 amino acids. The read is trimmed to its CDR3 DNA, 36 bases read in frame from base 1. Taken from the germline V gene, the CDR1 and CDR2 loops are MNHNS and SASEGT. V and J are truncated by 3 bases and 9 bases respectively, leaving an intervening sequence of 10 bases. Notes on this clonotype: Its antigen is unknown. Per-nucleotide qualities are absent, and no much larger clonotype sits a single base away.

Sequenced using an Illumina HiSeq 2500. Quantitative 5'-RACE with molecular barcodes was the method used to prepare the TCR beta libraries. As for the authors' bioinformatics: A new computational method, built on a probabilistic model of VDJ rearrangement, was used to identify disease-linked TCR variants. TCRdb's own reprocessing of the public reads used fastp at Q25 and MiXCR and kept productive beta chains. A single entry per CDR3 protein holds the most common genes and DNA from its merged rows. TCRdb, not the authors, supplied the V and J calls. The sample records 160,000 or so distinct CDR3 sequences, roughly 10% of which are singletons. The ten largest clonotypes hold less than 15% of the sample.

Recombination connected TRBV6-1 to TRBJ2-3; TRBD2 is a weak D gene call, 5 bases matching. The sample comprised blood, either unsorted or a sorted T cell fraction (not recorded which). This receptor was taken from a female donor with ankylosing spondylitis or in good health (not recorded which). CDR3 protein: CASSDGPGTQYF. The DNA sequence is given as TGTGCCAGCAGTGATGGTCCGGGGACGCAGTATTTT.